The 10 T cell receptor beta chains below all came from one sample that was sequenced in a study of coeliac disease. Sequenced by immunoSEQ multiplex PCR; TCRdb stores in-frame clones only, minus some. The sample has under 3,000 clones, roughly 64% seen once. Sequences were obtained from intraepithelial lymphocytes from the gut. Every receptor here comes from a woman aged 70-85 years with celiac disease on a gluten-free diet.

V and J are TRBV10-1 and TRBJ2-1; 8 bases match TRBD1. V dropped 9 bases and J dropped 8; count of bases not matched to a gene: 9. CDR1 and CDR2 (germline): WNHNN, SYGVQD (reference sequence). The CDR3 spans 13 residues. The CDR3 DNA reads TGCGCCAGTAGAAGGACAGGGAACGATGAGCAGTTCTTC. It codes for CASRRTGNDEQFF.

This rearrangement joins TRBV7-3 to TRBJ2-7; 14 bases are a match to TRBD2. The CDR3 is 20 amino acids. The germline CDR1 and CDR2 sequences are SGHTA and FQGTGA. Trimming cost V 2 bases and J 0 bases; bases outside gene matches: 12. CDR3 residues: CASSLCGTSGSMLGSYEQYV. CDR3 bases: TGTGCCAGCAGCTTATGCGGGACTAGCGGGAGTATGTTAGGCTCCTACGAGCAGTACGTC.

The rearrangement uses TRBV18 and TRBJ2-2; D remains ambiguous. The CDR3 is made up of 16 amino acids. V was shortened by 0 bases and J by 5 bases, with 13 bases between the two germline ends. Germline V CDR1 and CDR2: KGHSH, LQKENI. CDR3 DNA sequence: TGTGCCAGCTCACCACCCGAGGCGATTCTAACCGGGGAGCTGTTTTTT. Its translation: CASSPPEAILTGELFF.

The chain links TRBV11-3 to TRBJ2-2, with unresolved D. Trimming removed 2 bases at V and 2 bases at J, with 6 bases between. Germline V gives CDR1 SGHNT, CDR2 YENEEA. The CDR3 sequence is 14 residues long. The CDR3 protein is CASSLISNTGELFF. In DNA, the CDR3 is TGTGCCAGCAGCTTAATCAGTAACACCGGGGAGCTGTTTTTT. Full variable domain (outside the CDR3, taken from reference TRBV11-3 and TRBJ2-2): EAGVVQSPRYKIIEKKQPVAFWCNPISGHNTLYWYLQNLGQGPELLIRYENEEAVDDSQLPKDRFSAERLKGVDSTLKIQPAELGDSAVYLCASSLISNTGELFFGEGSRLTVL.

The chain employs TRBV7-6 and TRBJ2-7; D is unclear. Between the trimmed V and J ends, which lost 1 base and 3 bases, there was a span of 7 bases. This CDR3 contains 13 residues. Germline assignment: CDR1 SGHVS and CDR2 FNYEAQ. The CDR3, as DNA: TGTGCCAGCAGCTTAGGGCCTAACTACGAGCAGTACGTC. Translating it yields CASSLGPNYEQYV.

The chain joins TRBV9 to TRBJ2-2; D is undetermined. Per the germline V gene, CDR1 is SGDLS and CDR2 is YYNGEE. V lost 1 base to trimming and J lost 1 base, with 5 bases between them. This CDR3 is built from 14 residues. This CDR3 reads CASSVFWNTGELFF. In nucleotides, the CDR3 is TGTGCCAGCAGCGTATTCTGGAACACCGGGGAGCTGTTTTTT.

This clone was detected only once. This chain joins TRBV28 and TRBJ2-1; a possible D gene is TRBD1 (5 bases). Germline V gene data show CDR1 as MDHEN and CDR2 as SYDVKM. V was pared by 4 bases and J by 6 bases, with 22 bases between. The CDR3 is 17 amino acids. The CDR3 loop is CASSSQSGHGILNEQFF. The DNA for the CDR3 is TGTGCCAGCAGTTCTCAATCCGGACACGGTATCCTCAATGAGCAGTTCTTC.

This chain joins TRBV10-3 and TRBJ1-1; D might be TRBD1 (6 bases). The germline V gene has CDR1 ENHRY and CDR2 SYGVKD. The V end lost 7 bases, the J end lost 5 bases, and 14 bases lay between the germline ends. CDR3 length equals 13 residues. CDR3: CAIKQGEKTEAFF. The CDR3 nucleotides are TGTGCCATCAAACAGGGAGAGAAGACTGAAGCTTTCTTT.

V gene TRBV5-5 combines with J gene TRBJ1-1, with TRBD1 as a possible D gene (6 bases). This CDR3 spans 14 amino acids. Germline CDR1 and CDR2: SGHKS and YYEKEE (reference sequence). With 0 bases removed from V and 4 bases from J, the gap between germline ends came to 10 bases. The CDR3 is CASSLAGAGTEAFF. The CDR3 coding sequence is TGTGCCAGCAGCTTGGCAGGGGCGGGCACTGAAGCTTTCTTT. The variable domain in full, with the rest retrieved from reference TRBV5-5 and TRBJ1-1, is DAGVTQSPTHLIKTRGQQVTLRCSPISGHKSVSWYQQVLGQGPQFIFQYYEKEERGRGNFPDRFSARQFPNYSSELNVNALLLGDSALYLCASSLAGAGTEAFFGQGTRLTVV.

This clone was picked up a small number of times. The V gene is TRBV2, the J gene TRBJ2-2; 10 nucleotides line up with TRBD1. Germline V gene sequence: CDR1 SNHLY, CDR2 FYNNEI. The CDR3 extends over 14 amino acids. V trimming: 8 bases; J trimming: 6 bases; junction bases outside the gene matches: 6. The CDR3 here is CASGGTGVAGELFF. DNA for the CDR3: TGTGCCAGCGGTGGGACAGGGGTAGCCGGGGAGCTGTTTTTT.